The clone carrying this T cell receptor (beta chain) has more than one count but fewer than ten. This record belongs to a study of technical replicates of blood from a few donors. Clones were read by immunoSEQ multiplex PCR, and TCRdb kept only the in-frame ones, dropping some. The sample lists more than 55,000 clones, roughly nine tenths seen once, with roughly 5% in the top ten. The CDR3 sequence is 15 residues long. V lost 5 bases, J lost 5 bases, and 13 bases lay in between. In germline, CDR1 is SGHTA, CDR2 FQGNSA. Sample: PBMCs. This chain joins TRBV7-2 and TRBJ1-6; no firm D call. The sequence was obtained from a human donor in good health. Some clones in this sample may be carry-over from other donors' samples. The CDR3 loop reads CASSRGARHNSPLHF. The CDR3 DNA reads TGTGCCAGCAGCCGGGGAGCCAGACATAATTCACCCCTCCACTTT.